This T cell receptor beta chain was captured by sequencing in a study of blood T cell repertoires in COVID-19. The ends were cut back, 8 bases at V and 0 bases at J, with 9 bases in the middle. This CDR3 has 13 residues. TCRdb keeps only in-frame clones here, not all; method: immunoSEQ multiplex PCR. Among some 290,000 clones, over 65% were seen once, and the ten largest hold about 4.3%. This receptor was taken from a man in his 60s who had recovered from COVID-19. Sequencing input: peripheral blood. J is TRBJ2-3 and V is TRBV12-3 or TRBV12-4; the D gene is possibly TRBD1 (6 bases). CDR3 sequence (DNA): TGTGCCAGCTCAGGGGTTAGCACAGATACGCAGTATTTT. Residues: CASSGVSTDTQYF.